Presented here are 13 T cell receptor beta chains from one specimen sequenced in a study of blood T cell repertoires in COVID-19. The assay was immunoSEQ multiplex PCR, and TCRdb's table has in-frame clones only and misses some. The data contain approximately 31,000 clones, 88% of them singletons. Sequenced material: peripheral blood. The receptors originated from a woman aged 80 or over with active or convalescent COVID-19.

This chain links TRBV5-5 with TRBJ1-1, with 8 nucleotides matching TRBD1. V lost 3 bases and J lost 0; bases outside the gene matches: 10. Germline CDR1 SGHKS, CDR2 YYEKEE (reference sequence). The CDR3 loop spans 17 amino acids. The CDR3, as DNA: TGTGCCAGCAGCTATTCCAGGACAGGGTATATGAACACTGAAGCTTTCTTT. It is translated as CASSYSRTGYMNTEAFF. The whole variable domain, filled in from reference TRBV5-5 and TRBJ1-1, reads DAGVTQSPTHLIKTRGQQVTLRCSPISGHKSVSWYQQVLGQGPQFIFQYYEKEERGRGNFPDRFSARQFPNYSSELNVNALLLGDSALYLCASSYSRTGYMNTEAFFGQGTRLTVV.

The chain links TRBV10-3 to TRBJ2-3, with 9 bases lining up with TRBD2. The CDR3 sequence is 17 residues long. CDR1 and CDR2 from the germline V gene are ENHRY and SYGVKD. J was trimmed by 3 bases and V by 4 bases; bases with no gene match: 11. In DNA form, the CDR3 reads TGTGCCATCAGTGGGACTCGCGGGGGGGCGGGGACAGATACGCAGTATTTT. Translation: CAISGTRGGAGTDTQYF.

The rearrangement joins TRBV3-1 (or the pseudogene TRBV3-2) to TRBJ2-1; TRBD2 matches 12 bases. The trim removed 4 bases at V and 5 bases at J, leaving 9 bases unmatched. Germline V gives CDR1 LGHDT, CDR2 YNNKEL (reference sequence). The CDR3 is 17 residues long. The CDR3 loop is CASSPVRTSGVNNEQFF. DNA for the CDR3: TGTGCCAGCAGCCCAGTAAGGACTAGCGGGGTCAACAATGAGCAGTTCTTC.

This chain links TRBV10-2 with TRBJ1-2; weak D call: TRBD1 (6 bases). The germline V and J ends were trimmed by 3 bases and 4 bases, with 12 bases remaining between them. CDR1 WSHSY and CDR2 SAAADI come from the germline V gene. The CDR3 consists of 14 residues. In DNA, the CDR3 is TGCGCCAGCAGTGACTTCGGACAGAGCTATGGCTACACCTTC. Translating it yields CASSDFGQSYGYTF.

The chain links TRBV5-4 to TRBJ1-1; D gene unclear. Trimming took 4 bases from V and 1 from J, leaving 11 bases between them. The CDR3 is 14 residues long. Germline assignment: CDR1 SGHNT and CDR2 YYREEE (reference sequence). CDR3 region: CASSRLQTNTEAFF. CDR3 sequence (DNA): TGTGCCAGCAGCCGACTTCAGACGAACACTGAAGCTTTCTTT.

This chain joins TRBV5-1 and TRBJ2-3, with D possibly being TRBD2 (5 bases). CDR3 length equals 17 residues. CDR1 SGHRS and CDR2 YFSETQ come from the germline V gene. V lost 0 bases and J lost 0, with 14 bases in between. In nucleotides, the CDR3 is TGCGCCAGCAGCTTGGCCGGGAAAGTCTTCAGCACAGATACGCAGTATTTT. Its protein product is CASSLAGKVFSTDTQYF. The full variable domain, with the rest looked up from reference TRBV5-1 and TRBJ2-3, is KAGVTQTPRYLIKTRGQQVTLSCSPISGHRSVSWYQQTPGQGLQFLFEYFSETQRNKGNFPGRFSGRQFSNSRSEMNVSTLELGDSALYLCASSLAGKVFSTDTQYFGPGTRLTVL.

The chain carries TRBV14 and TRBJ1-2; 7 bases map to TRBD1. Unmatched junction bases numbered 8, after V lost 3 bases and J lost 7 bases. This CDR3 has 14 amino acids. The germline gives CDR1 SGHDN, CDR2 FVKESK. This chain's CDR3 is CASSHRDSGFGYTF. The CDR3 DNA reads TGTGCCAGCAGCCACCGGGACAGTGGTTTTGGCTACACCTTC.

The chain couples TRBV19 to TRBJ2-5; perhaps TRBD2 as D (5 bases). The CDR3 sequence is 15 residues long. V was cut by 1 base and J by 2 bases, with 11 bases left in between. Germline lookup yields CDR1 LNHDA and CDR2 SQIVND (reference sequence). The chain's CDR3 is CASSIGGILQETQYF. The DNA of the CDR3 is TGTGCCAGTAGTATAGGAGGGATTCTTCAAGAGACCCAGTACTTC. Drawing the rest from reference TRBV19 and TRBJ2-5, the complete variable domain is DGGITQSPKYLFRKEGQNVTLSCEQNLNHDAMYWYRQDPGQGLRLIYYSQIVNDFQKGDIAEGYSVSREKKESFPLTVTSAQKNPTAFYLCASSIGGILQETQYFGPGTRLLVL.

This clone was counted only a few times. The CDR3 protein is CASSEWGTGGDTQYF. CDR3 sequence (DNA): TGCGCCAGCAGTGAGTGGGGGACAGGAGGGGATACGCAGTATTTT. The rearrangement joins TRBV10-1 to TRBJ2-3, with 8 bases fitting TRBD1. V shed 1 base, J shed 6 bases, and the junction held 6 bases outside the gene matches. Germline V CDR1 and CDR2: WNHNN, SYGVQD (reference sequence). CDR3 length: 15 residues.

The table lists this clone with a count of one. The J gene is TRBJ1-4, the V gene TRBV7-9; D is undetermined. From germline, CDR1 is SEHNR and CDR2 FQNEAQ (reference sequence). There are 12 residues in the CDR3. Between the trimmed V and J ends, which lost 5 bases and 17 bases, there was a span of 18 bases. CDR3 sequence (DNA): TGTGCCAGCAGCCTAAATGGTGTCTTCGATTTTTTT. Encoded protein: CASSLNGVFDFF.

This chain uses TRBV6-2 or TRBV6-3 with TRBJ2-7; 10 nucleotides match TRBD2. The CDR3 extends over 15 amino acids. Germline V gives CDR1 MNHEY, CDR2 SVGEGT. The V gene end was trimmed by 5 bases and the J gene end by 4 bases; junction bases not matched to a gene: 8. CDR3 in amino acids: CASSPPGTSAYEQYF. The CDR3 bases are TGTGCCAGCAGTCCGCCGGGGACTAGCGCTTACGAGCAGTACTTC.

This clone has more than one count but fewer than ten. The J gene is TRBJ1-6, the V gene TRBV3-1 (or the pseudogene TRBV3-2), with 7 bases that match TRBD1. Germline CDR1 LGHDT, CDR2 YNNKEL (reference sequence). V was clipped by 0 bases and J by 6 bases; unmatched bases: 5. The CDR3 sequence is 16 residues long. The CDR3 DNA sequence: TGTGCCAGCAGCCAAGATTTGGGACAGATTAATTCACCCCTCCACTTT. Amino acid sequence: CASSQDLGQINSPLHF.

This chain uses TRBV6-1 with TRBJ2-7, with 12 bases matching TRBD2. V was clipped by 3 bases and J by 3 bases; unmatched bases: 15. The CDR3 sequence is 19 residues long. From germline, CDR1 is MNHNS and CDR2 SASEGT. CDR3 protein: CASSDHGTFTSGGFYEQYF. The CDR3 DNA reads TGTGCCAGCAGTGATCACGGGACATTTACTAGCGGGGGGTTCTACGAGCAGTACTTC.